Below, 10 T cell receptor beta chains from the same sample are listed, as sequenced in a study of cytomegalovirus exposure and HLA in healthy donors. In the PCR, 60 Vbeta and 13 Jbeta primers were used. TCRdb's copy holds only in-frame clones and misses some; the assay was immunoSEQ multiplex PCR. There are some 80,000 clones in the sample; 65% to 80% occur only once, and around an eighth lies in the top ten. The specimen sequenced was PBMCs. All receptors come from a human donor in good health.

This clone was seen only a few times. V is TRBV27 and J is TRBJ2-7; D is ambiguous. V was cut by 4 bases and J by 5 bases, with 9 bases left in between. Germline lookup yields CDR1 MNHEY and CDR2 SMNVEV (reference sequence). This CDR3 region has 12 residues. Here the CDR3 reads CASSYLGNEQYF. The CDR3 DNA reads as TGTGCCAGCAGTTACCTAGGAAACGAGCAGTACTTC.

J is TRBJ2-3 and V is TRBV9; TRBD1 is a possible D gene (6 bases). There are 14 residues in the CDR3. The germline CDR1 and CDR2 sequences are SGDLS and YYNGEE. The ends were cut back, 0 bases at V and 1 base at J, with 6 bases in the middle. The CDR3 DNA sequence: TGTGCCAGCAGCGTAGACAGGGGCACAGATACGCAGTATTTT. As protein: CASSVDRGTDTQYF. Combining the CDR3 with reference TRBV9 and TRBJ2-3 gives the whole variable domain DSGVTQTPKHLITATGQRVTLRCSPRSGDLSVYWYQQSLDQGLQFLIQYYNGEERAKGNILERFSAQQFPDLHSELNLSSLELGDSALYFCASSVDRGTDTQYFGPGTRLTVL.

The chain joins TRBV19 to TRBJ2-5; 7 positions match TRBD2. V lost 9 bases to trimming and J lost 7 bases; unmatched junction nucleotides: 20. The CDR3 consists of 16 residues. Germline V gene sequence: CDR1 LNHDA, CDR2 SQIVND (reference sequence). The CDR3 loop is CASRQIGGGLVRTQYF. In DNA, the CDR3 is TGTGCCAGCCGACAGATCGGCGGGGGATTAGTACGGACCCAGTACTTC.

The chain recombines TRBV5-1 with TRBJ1-1; 9 nucleotides align to TRBD1. This CDR3 has 17 amino acids. Trimming removed 3 bases from V and 1 base from J; junction bases left unmatched: 10. Germline values: CDR1 SGHRS, CDR2 YFSETQ. As DNA, the CDR3 is TGCGCCAGCAGCTACCATACCGACAGGGGGGGGAACACTGAAGCTTTCTTT. Its translation: CASSYHTDRGGNTEAFF.

The V and J genes are TRBV4-3 and TRBJ1-1; D is uncertain. Per germline, CDR1 LGHNA and CDR2 YSLEER. The CDR3 is 15 amino acids. V was shortened by 0 bases and J by 5 bases, with 13 bases between the two germline ends. The chain's CDR3 is CASSQDQLRRTEAFF. CDR3 sequence (DNA): TGCGCCAGCAGCCAAGATCAGTTGAGGAGGACTGAAGCTTTCTTT.

V usage is TRBV10-1 and J usage is TRBJ2-7; D possibly corresponds to TRBD1 (6 bases). Germline V gives CDR1 WNHNN, CDR2 SYGVQD (reference sequence). Trimming left V 3 bases short and J 12 bases short, with 15 bases between. CDR3 length: 12 residues. The CDR3 nucleotides read TGCGCCAGCAGTGAACAGGGTATCGGTTTGTACTTC. It yields the protein CASSEQGIGLYF.

The chain links TRBV7-9 to TRBJ1-1; no firm D call. The V end was cut by 5 bases, the J end by 5 bases, with 15 bases between. Germline CDR1 SEHNR, CDR2 FQNEAQ (reference sequence). The CDR3 is 14 amino acids. CDR3 protein: CASSPLNRETEAFF. CDR3 DNA: TGTGCCAGCAGCCCTCTAAATCGGGAAACTGAAGCTTTCTTT.

This clone was recorded a few times. The rearrangement links TRBV5-5 to TRBJ2-6; D not resolved. The CDR3 covers 15 residues. Per germline, CDR1 SGHKS and CDR2 YYEKEE (reference sequence). V was trimmed by 2 bases and J by 1 base, leaving 7 bases between them. In DNA, the CDR3 is TGTGCCAGCAGCTTTGTGTATTCTGGGGCCAACGTCCTGACTTTC. Translation: CASSFVYSGANVLTF.

This clone occurred once. The chain couples TRBV6-6 to TRBJ2-1; D possibly corresponds to TRBD2 (6 bases). Per germline, CDR1 MNHNY and CDR2 SVGAGI (reference sequence). V shed 7 bases and J shed 5 bases, with 18 bases lying between them. CDR3 length equals 15 residues. CDR3 protein: CASNFISSANNEQFF. For the CDR3, the DNA is TGTGCCAGCAATTTCATTTCTAGCGCAAACAATGAGCAGTTCTTC.

Comments on this clone: Germline is not matched at one junction end, which may reflect a read error. The V call is TRBV4-1, the J call TRBJ2-5; 11 nucleotides agree with TRBD2. The CDR3 loop spans 16 amino acids. The germline gives CDR1 MGHRA, CDR2 YSYEKL. The CDR3 coding sequence is TGCGCCAGCGGCCAAACTAGCGGGGGCGATAGAGAGACCCAGTACTTC. It specifies CASGQTSGGDRETQYF.